The clone carrying this T cell receptor beta chain was observed a few times. Its specificity is not known. The entry originates in a study of identical twins. Study outcomes and limitations: Carriage of fewer insertions was seen in abundant cord blood beta clonotypes, whereas memory repertoires showed none.

TCRdb re-called the 5' RACE reads through MiXCR, storing one row per CDR3 protein. The top ten clones hold about 0.27% of a sample with roughly 1,500,000 distinct CDR3 sequences, about 31% of them seen once. The sequencing input was cord blood. The sequence was collected from a newborn girl in good health.

The DNA of the CDR3 is TGCGCCAGCAGTGATATACTAGCGGAAGAATCCTACGAGCAGTACTTC. It codes for CASSDILAEESYEQYF. The chain combines TRBV10-2 with TRBJ2-7, with 8 bases that match TRBD2. V gave up 3 bases and J gave up 1 base; unmatched junction bases: 8. The CDR3 totals 16 residues. Per the germline V gene, CDR1 is WSHSY and CDR2 is SAAADI.